What follows describes a single TCR beta chain. The data stem from a study of OX40 agonist ivuxolimab in advanced cancers. As for the study in general: Patients received ivuxolimab, an agonistic anti-OX40 (CD134) antibody. In this trial design, patients received ivuxolimab intravenously at 0.01 to 10 mg/kg every 2 weeks.

Libraries were prepared by immunoSEQ multiplex PCR; TCRdb keeps only in-frame clonotypes and omits some of them. The sample lists 100,000 to 150,000 clones, about 92% occurring once. The CDR3 loop spans 15 amino acids. Germline V gene lookup returns CDR1 SGHTA and CDR2 FQGNSA. Trimming at V came to 3 bases and at J to 7 bases, leaving 4 bases not matched to a gene. The clonotype was recovered from an adult with an advanced solid tumor such as melanoma, head and neck, liver or kidney cancer. The starting material was CD4+ or CD8+ T cells sorted from blood, obtained in a trial of the OX40 agonist ivuxolimab. J is TRBJ2-7 and V is TRBV7-2; TRBD2 aligns across 15 bases. The CDR3 DNA follows: TGTGCCAGCAGCTTGGGACTAGCGGGGGGAATGGAGCAGTACTTC. Translation gives CASSLGLAGGMEQYF.